Presented here are 27 T cell receptor beta chains from one specimen sequenced in a study of T cells expressing NK-cell markers. With the 5' RACE reads reprocessed, TCRdb shows one record per CDR3 protein and no DNA. This table holds approximately 460,000 distinct CDR3 sequences. Source material: blood T cells: a sorted CD56 or NKG2C T cell subset, CD4+ or CD8+ T cells, or bulk PBMC T cells (not recorded which). The receptors were gathered from a woman aged 18-69 years in good health.

The CDR3 sequence is CAWNREGLAGGTQYF. The chain employs TRBV30 and TRBJ2-3; TCRdb picks TRBD2, but there is no DNA to check that call. Germline V CDR1 and CDR2: GTSNPN, SVGIG (reference sequence). This CDR3 spans 15 amino acids.

The CDR3 region is CASSSPGLAGGETQYF. The genes are TRBV5-4 and TRBJ2-5; TCRdb gives TRBD2 as the D gene, but with no DNA this cannot be confirmed. The CDR3 extends over 16 amino acids. The germline CDR1 and CDR2 sequences are SGHNT and YYREEE (reference sequence).

The rearrangement joins TRBV7-2 to TRBJ2-3. CDR3 length: 14 residues. Germline values: CDR1 SGHTA, CDR2 FQGNSA. CDR3 amino acids: CASASSGATDTQYF.

The CDR3 is CASSQDGGWTDTQYF. V usage is TRBV4-3 and J usage is TRBJ2-3; TCRdb's D gene call, TRBD1, goes unchecked for lack of DNA. Germline CDR1 LGHNA, CDR2 YSLEER. This CDR3 is built from 15 residues.

The V and J genes are TRBV7-3 and TRBJ2-1; TCRdb reports TRBD2, a call that lacks DNA to check it against. The CDR3 sequence is 15 residues long. Germline V gives CDR1 SGHTA, CDR2 FQGTGA. The CDR3 protein is CASSLMAGGPNEQFF.

The rearrangement uses TRBV11-2 and TRBJ2-1; the D gene TCRdb calls, TRBD1, cannot be checked with no DNA. CDR3 size: 15 residues. CDR1 is SGHAT, CDR2 FQNNGV, per germline. CDR3 amino acids: CASSLKGTEYNEQFF.

The V gene is TRBV5-6, the J gene TRBJ2-4; TCRdb lists TRBD2, though no DNA is available to test this call. CDR3 length: 18 residues. Germline V CDR1 and CDR2: SGHDT, YYEEEE. The CDR3 loop is CASSYDYTSGGGKNIQYF.

The V and J genes are TRBV4-1 and TRBJ2-2; no DNA is available, so the TRBD1 call from TCRdb remains unchecked. Germline V gene lookup returns CDR1 MGHRA and CDR2 YSYEKL. The CDR3 loop spans 14 amino acids. The CDR3 sequence: CASSQPGGTGELFF.

The chain is built from TRBV5-4 and TRBJ2-2. This CDR3 is 14 amino acids long. Germline values: CDR1 SGHNT, CDR2 YYREEE (reference sequence). CDR3 residues: CASSVFRDTGELFF.

This chain uses TRBV6-2 or TRBV6-3 with TRBJ2-3. Germline V gene data show CDR1 as MNHEY and CDR2 as SVGEGT. This CDR3 comprises 12 residues. The CDR3 reads CASSQSKDTQYF.

The V gene is TRBV6-1, the J gene TRBJ2-6; checking the TCRdb D call of TRBD1 is not possible without DNA. The V gene's germline CDR1 is MNHNS and CDR2 SASEGT. The CDR3 runs to 14 residues. The CDR3 reads CASSRDTGANVLTF.

The J gene is TRBJ2-7, the V gene TRBV20-1; TCRdb proposes TRBD2, but this gene call is untestable without DNA. The germline V gene has CDR1 DFQATT and CDR2 SNEGSKA (reference sequence). The CDR3 is made up of 11 amino acids. The CDR3 loop is CSAGTLGEQYF.

The chain employs TRBV27 and TRBJ2-3; the D call from TCRdb, TRBD1, cannot be confirmed without DNA. Germline CDR1 reads MNHEY; CDR2 reads SMNVEV (reference sequence). The CDR3 sequence is 17 residues long. The CDR3 protein is CASRLRGGAGTTDTQYF.

The gene calls are TRBV20-1 and TRBJ2-3; TCRdb outputs TRBD1, but without DNA this stays unchecked. The CDR3 loop spans 16 amino acids. The germline CDR1 and CDR2 sequences are DFQATT and SNEGSKA (reference sequence). CDR3: CGASEGHRWSTDTQYF.

The gene calls are TRBV18 and TRBJ2-1; with no DNA, the TCRdb D assignment of TRBD2 cannot be verified. Germline V lookup: CDR1 KGHSH, CDR2 LQKENI. The CDR3 runs 15 residues. The CDR3 is CASSTGLAGANEQFF.

The CDR3 sequence: CATSDSSGGRSTDTQYF. This chain joins TRBV24-1 and TRBJ2-3; TCRdb's D call of TRBD2 is untestable without DNA. There are 17 residues in the CDR3. Germline loops: CDR1 KGHDR, CDR2 SFDVKD.

The chain combines TRBV7-2 with TRBJ1-2; no DNA is available, so the TRBD1 call from TCRdb remains unchecked. Germline V gives CDR1 SGHTA, CDR2 FQGNSA. The length of the CDR3 is 13 residues. Here the CDR3 reads CASSPRQGYGYTF.

J is TRBJ2-3 and V is TRBV7-3; TCRdb indicates TRBD1, and absent DNA this call remains unverified. There are 15 residues in the CDR3. Germline CDR1 reads SGHTA; CDR2 reads FQGTGA. Here the CDR3 reads CASSPGSGGSDTQYF. The full variable domain, its missing parts supplied by reference TRBV7-3 and TRBJ2-3, is GAGVSQTPSNKVTEKGKYVELRCDPISGHTALYWYRQSLGQGPEFLIYFQGTGAADDSGLPNDRFFAVRPEGSVSTLKIQRTERGDSAVYLCASSPGSGGSDTQYFGPGTRLTVL.

This chain connects TRBV10-3 to TRBJ2-6. There are 15 residues in the CDR3. CDR1 is ENHRY, CDR2 SYGVKD, per germline. The CDR3 sequence is CAILDLSTGANVLTF.

The rearrangement links TRBV20-1 to TRBJ2-6; TCRdb's D gene call, TRBD1, goes unchecked for lack of DNA. The V gene's germline CDR1 is DFQATT and CDR2 SNEGSKA (reference sequence). The CDR3 is 15 residues long. CDR3: CSARQKDSGANVLTF.

V and J are TRBV2 and TRBJ1-1. CDR3 size: 15 residues. Per germline, CDR1 SNHLY and CDR2 FYNNEI. The CDR3 loop is CASSENPPARTEAFF.

The V gene is TRBV7-9, the J gene TRBJ2-7. Germline loops: CDR1 SEHNR, CDR2 FQNEAQ (reference sequence). The length of the CDR3 is 15 residues. CDR3 sequence reads: CASSLVRTLAYEQYF.

This chain joins TRBV6-2 or TRBV6-3 and TRBJ1-5; the D gene TCRdb calls, TRBD1, cannot be checked with no DNA. There are 14 residues in the CDR3. Germline CDR1 MNHEY, CDR2 SVGEGT. The CDR3 protein is CASSPQGLQSAQHF.

This chain's CDR3 is CASSQATRPDEQYF. This rearrangement joins TRBV4-2 to TRBJ2-7; TCRdb lists TRBD2, though no DNA is available to test this call. From germline, CDR1 is LGHNA and CDR2 YNFKEQ. The length of the CDR3 is 14 residues.

The chain employs TRBV20-1 and TRBJ2-7; lacking DNA, the TRBD1 call made by TCRdb goes unchecked. This CDR3 contains 13 residues. Germline V gives CDR1 DFQATT, CDR2 SNEGSKA (reference sequence). CDR3 amino acids: CSARDGGGREQYF.

The gene calls are TRBV9 and TRBJ1-4; TCRdb designates TRBD1, a call that cannot be tested without DNA. Germline V gene lookup returns CDR1 SGDLS and CDR2 YYNGEE. This CDR3 is built from 16 residues. The CDR3 loop is CASSGGRGTLGEKLFF.

The chain recombines TRBV4-2 with TRBJ2-7. The CDR3 extends over 14 amino acids. Germline CDR1 and CDR2: LGHNA and YNFKEQ. The CDR3 spells CASSQELGGYEQYF.